The following is a T cell receptor (beta chain) sequence with its context. The sample is drawn from a study of CD8+CD57+ T cells in acquired aplastic anemia. This CDR3 has 15 amino acids. Germline V gene lookup returns CDR1 DFQATT and CDR2 SNEGSKA (reference sequence). The ends lost 5 bases at V and 7 bases at J; junction bases unmatched: 10. Using genomic DNA as the template, TCR beta VDJ and CDR3 profiling was carried out. TCRdb reanalysed the reads using MiXCR and keeps one entry per CDR3 protein. The table includes about 210,000 distinct CDR3 sequences, roughly 35% detected once. The chain uses TRBV20-1 and TRBJ2-1; 11 bases line up with TRBD1. The source material was sorted CD4+, CD8+, or CD8+CD57+ T cells (not recorded which) from PBMCs. The TCR was taken from a human donor in good health, serving as a control. The CDR3 coding sequence is TGCAGTGCTCCCAGGACAGGGGGCCTACGGAATGAGCAGTTCTTC. Residues: CSAPRTGGLRNEQFF.